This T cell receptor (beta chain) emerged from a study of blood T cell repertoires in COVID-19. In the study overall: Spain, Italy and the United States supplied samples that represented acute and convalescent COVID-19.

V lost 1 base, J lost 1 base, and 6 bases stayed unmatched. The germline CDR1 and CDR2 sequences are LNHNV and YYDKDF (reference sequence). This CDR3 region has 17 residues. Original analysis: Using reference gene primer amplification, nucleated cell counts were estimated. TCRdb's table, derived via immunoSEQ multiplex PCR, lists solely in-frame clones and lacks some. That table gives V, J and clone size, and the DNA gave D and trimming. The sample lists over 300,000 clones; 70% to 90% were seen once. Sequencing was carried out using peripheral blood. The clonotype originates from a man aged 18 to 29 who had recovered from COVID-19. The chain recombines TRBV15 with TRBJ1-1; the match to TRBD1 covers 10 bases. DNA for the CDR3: TGTGCCACCAGCAGAGTCGGGGGACAGGGGAAGAACACTGAAGCTTTCTTT. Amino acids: CATSRVGGQGKNTEAFF.